There are a few counts of the clone carrying this T cell receptor (beta chain). Its matching antigen is unknown. The data belong to a study of shared clonotypes between healthy human individuals. Overall study findings and caveats: The authors sampled blood alone, and tissue repertoires likely differ.

The germline V and J ends were trimmed by 6 bases and 0 bases, with 17 bases remaining between them. The CDR3 has 16 amino acids. CDR1 and CDR2 from the germline V gene are MNHEY and SMNVEV (reference sequence). The donor cohort consisted entirely of Caucasian adults residing in Nashville, Tennessee. Genomic DNA for unsorted samples was obtained from about 90 million PBMCs. Each cell subset's genomic DNA was divided evenly among several immunoSEQ plates. Method: immunoSEQ multiplex PCR; TCRdb's copy keeps in-frame clones and lacks some. This sample yields around 500,000 clones, of which 70% to 80% are seen a single time; roughly 13% belongs to the top ten.

This sequence joins TRBV27 and TRBJ1-2; D not certain. The sequence was collected from a woman in her thirties or forties in good health. Some clones in this sample may be carry-over from other donors' samples. Sample: PBMCs. The CDR3, as DNA: TGTGCCAGCAGACCTGGGAGAGTGGGTTCTAACTATGGCTACACCTTC. This gives the protein CASRPGRVGSNYGYTF.